The 24 T cell receptor beta chains below come from one sample, sequenced in a study of blood T cell repertoires in COVID-19. Profiled with immunoSEQ multiplex PCR; TCRdb holds only in-frame clones, not every one. The sample shows 200,000 to 250,000 clones, approximately 86% of them seen only once. The specimen sequenced was peripheral blood. The receptors derive from a woman aged 30 to 39 with COVID-19, enrolled during active disease.

The rearrangement links TRBV7-2 to TRBJ2-7; 9 bases match TRBD1. CDR3 length: 15 amino acids. Losses at the gene ends were 3 bases for V and 6 bases for J; bases not matched to a gene: 9. Germline CDR1 SGHTA, CDR2 FQGNSA. The CDR3 region is CASSFQPGTGFEQYF. The CDR3 DNA follows: TGTGCCAGCAGCTTTCAACCCGGGACAGGGTTCGAGCAGTACTTC. Full variable domain (rest looked up from reference TRBV7-2 and TRBJ2-7): GAGVSQSPSNKVTEKGKDVELRCDPISGHTALYWYRQSLGQGLEFLIYFQGNSAPDKSGLPSDRFSAERTGGSVSTLTIQRTQQEDSAVYLCASSFQPGTGFEQYFGPGTRLTVT.

The chain is built from TRBV27 and TRBJ1-4; TRBD1 agrees at 10 bases. CDR1 is MNHEY, CDR2 SMNVEV, per germline (reference sequence). The CDR3 consists of 18 residues. V shed 4 bases, J shed 8 bases, and the junction held 16 bases outside the gene matches. Written as DNA, the CDR3 is TGTGCCAGCAGTTCCATACGGACAGGGGGACGACTGGACGAAAAACTGTTTTTT. It specifies CASSSIRTGGRLDEKLFF.

The CDR3 loop reads CASSLDSTLFAYGYTF. The CDR3 nucleotides read TGCGCCAGCAGCCTTGACAGCACACTTTTCGCCTATGGCTACACCTTC. The rearrangement links TRBV5-1 to TRBJ1-2; possibly TRBD1 for D (5 bases). This CDR3 has 16 residues. Germline CDR1 and CDR2: SGHRS and YFSETQ. Trimming took 4 bases from V and 4 from J, leaving 20 bases between them.

Only a few counts were recorded for this clone. The rearrangement uses TRBV6-5 and TRBJ1-2; D not resolved. The CDR3 length is 13 residues. V lost 6 bases to trimming and J lost 8 bases, with 16 bases between them. Germline loops: CDR1 MNHEY, CDR2 SVGAGI. The chain's CDR3 is CASRPIDSSGYTF. The CDR3 DNA sequence: TGTGCCAGCAGGCCCATCGATTCAAGCGGCTACACCTTC.

This clone has just one count. The chain joins TRBV10-3 to TRBJ2-5; TRBD1 matches 9 bases. V lost 8 bases to trimming and J lost 2 bases; unmatched junction nucleotides: 6. Germline CDR1 ENHRY, CDR2 SYGVKD. CDR3 length: 14 amino acids. CDR3 nucleotides: TGTGCCATCTCGGGACAGGGCTCTCAAGAGACCCAGTACTTC. Translated: CAISGQGSQETQYF.

V is TRBV28 and J is TRBJ1-1; perhaps TRBD1 as D (6 bases). Trimming cost V 6 bases and J 1 base, with 24 bases left between them. The length of the CDR3 is 18 residues. Looked up from germline, CDR1 is MDHEN and CDR2 is SYDVKM. The CDR3 coding sequence is TGTGCCAGCAGAAGTCCCCTTCCAGGGGCAGGTTGGAACACTGAAGCTTTCTTT. Translation gives CASRSPLPGAGWNTEAFF.

This clone has a single count. The chain couples TRBV9 to TRBJ2-3, with 8 bases aligning to TRBD2. CDR1 is SGDLS, CDR2 YYNGEE, per germline. V lost 0 bases to trimming and J lost 2 bases; unmatched junction nucleotides: 5. The CDR3 has 16 amino acids. The DNA for the CDR3 is TGTGCCAGCAGCGTAGGTTCAGCGGGGGCCACAGATACGCAGTATTTT. Translating gives CASSVGSAGATDTQYF.

J is TRBJ1-1 and V is TRBV3-1 (or the pseudogene TRBV3-2); unclear D gene. Trimming cost V 1 base and J 5 bases, with 8 bases left between them. Germline CDR1 LGHDT, CDR2 YNNKEL (reference sequence). The CDR3 extends over 13 amino acids. The CDR3 DNA follows: TGTGCCAGCAGCCAAGGTGGGAGGACTGAAGCTTTCTTT. It translates to CASSQGGRTEAFF.

V usage is TRBV28 and J usage is TRBJ1-2; the D gene is possibly TRBD1 (5 bases). The germline V gene has CDR1 MDHEN and CDR2 SYDVKM. The V end was cut by 8 bases, the J end by 0 bases, with 16 bases between. The CDR3 extends over 15 amino acids. The CDR3 reads CASGSGPFSNYGYTF. The DNA of the CDR3 is TGTGCCAGCGGGTCAGGGCCCTTCTCTAACTATGGCTACACCTTC.

The rearrangement uses TRBV5-1 and TRBJ2-3; 10 nucleotides agree with TRBD2. With V trimmed by 3 bases and J by 1 base, 2 bases remained unmatched. The length of the CDR3 is 15 residues. Germline lookup yields CDR1 SGHRS and CDR2 YFSETQ. The CDR3 reads CASSSLAGGTDTQYF. Here the CDR3 DNA reads TGCGCCAGCAGCTCTCTAGCGGGAGGCACAGATACGCAGTATTTT.

The chain has TRBV28 and TRBJ1-2, with D perhaps TRBD1 (5 bases). Germline CDR1 and CDR2: MDHEN and SYDVKM. The CDR3 length is 15 residues. V was cut by 6 bases and J by 1 base, with 15 bases left in between. The CDR3 region is CASSRAGTVNYGYTF. As DNA, the CDR3 is TGTGCCAGCAGCCGAGCAGGGACTGTTAACTATGGCTACACCTTC.

The J gene is TRBJ1-2, the V gene TRBV6-2 or TRBV6-3, with 8 bases lining up with TRBD1. V shed 5 bases, J shed 6 bases, and the junction held 5 bases outside the gene matches. This CDR3 contains 13 residues. The germline gives CDR1 MNHEY, CDR2 SVGEGT. CDR3 DNA sequence: TGTGCCAGCAGTACGGACAGGGACGATGGCTACACCTTC. It encodes CASSTDRDDGYTF.

The CDR3 coding sequence is TGTGCCAGCAGTCCCCTCAGGGTGGAGATGAACACTGAAGCTTTCTTT. Encoded protein: CASSPLRVEMNTEAFF. The chain joins TRBV6-2 or TRBV6-3 to TRBJ1-1, with D possibly matching TRBD1 (5 bases). The V end lost 5 bases, the J end lost 0 bases, and 16 bases lay between the germline ends. The germline gives CDR1 MNHEY, CDR2 SVGEGT. This CDR3 is 16 amino acids long.

V gene TRBV9 combines with J gene TRBJ2-5; TRBD2 matches 11 bases. The CDR3 has 18 amino acids. CDR1 is SGDLS and CDR2 is YYNGEE in the germline V gene. J lost 2 bases, V lost 0 bases, and 9 bases had no gene match. The CDR3: CASSVGLPGLAEQETQYF. The CDR3 nucleotides are TGTGCCAGCAGCGTAGGTCTACCGGGACTAGCGGAGCAAGAGACCCAGTACTTC.

The chain couples TRBV19 to TRBJ2-2; TRBD1 aligns across 10 bases. V lost 4 bases, J lost 4 bases, and 6 bases stayed unmatched. The CDR3 contains 16 residues. The germline gives CDR1 LNHDA, CDR2 SQIVND (reference sequence). The CDR3 DNA reads as TGTGCCAGTAGTACGGCCGGGACAGGGGTCACCGGGGAGCTGTTTTTT. Its translation is CASSTAGTGVTGELFF.

In its sample, this clone was seen once. The V call is TRBV2, the J call TRBJ2-2; D is possibly TRBD2 (6 bases). CDR3 size: 13 residues. Deletions cut 7 bases from V and 7 bases from J, with 13 bases between. In germline, CDR1 is SNHLY, CDR2 FYNNEI. CDR3 sequence: CASTGLENGELFF. The DNA of the CDR3 is TGTGCCAGCACGGGACTCGAGAACGGGGAGCTGTTTTTT.

This clone has a single count. This chain links TRBV28 with TRBJ1-1, with D maybe TRBD1 (5 bases). This CDR3 has 14 residues. Germline CDR1 is MDHEN and CDR2 is SYDVKM. Trimming took 6 bases from V and 0 from J, leaving 11 bases between them. CDR3 sequence reads: CASSHQGLNTEAFF. For the CDR3, the DNA is TGTGCCAGCAGCCACCAGGGTTTGAACACTGAAGCTTTCTTT.

This rearrangement joins TRBV28 to TRBJ1-2, with 7 bases lining up with TRBD1. Trimming removed 8 bases from V and 7 bases from J; junction bases left unmatched: 13. This CDR3 region has 14 residues. Germline V gives CDR1 MDHEN, CDR2 SYDVKM. This chain's CDR3 is CASGLMRQGSGYTF. Written as DNA, the CDR3 is TGTGCCAGCGGGCTAATGAGACAGGGAAGTGGCTACACCTTC.

This sequence joins TRBV19 and TRBJ2-5; D perhaps matches TRBD1 (6 bases). Germline-derived CDR1 and CDR2 are LNHDA and SQIVND (reference sequence). This CDR3 is 14 amino acids long. Trimming stripped 1 base from V and 4 bases from J, with 10 bases between. CDR3 sequence: CASSIAQGIETQYF. Written as DNA, the CDR3 is TGTGCCAGTAGTATAGCACAGGGTATAGAGACCCAGTACTTC.

The chain combines TRBV6-2 or TRBV6-3 with TRBJ2-7; D gene ambiguous. This CDR3 is 12 amino acids long. Germline loops: CDR1 MNHEY, CDR2 SVGEGT. V lost 5 bases, J lost 0 bases, and 5 bases lay in between. The CDR3 spells CASSLPSYEQYF. In DNA form, the CDR3 reads TGTGCCAGCAGTCTACCCTCCTACGAGCAGTACTTC.

This sequence joins TRBV29-1 and TRBJ1-1, with D unclear. CDR3 length: 12 amino acids. Trimming took 6 bases from V and 4 from J, leaving 12 bases between them. The germline V gene has CDR1 SQVTM and CDR2 ANQGSEA. The CDR3 loop reads CSVPTSITEAFF. The CDR3 DNA reads as TGCAGCGTCCCCACTTCGATCACTGAAGCTTTCTTT.

This clone appeared a few times. The rearrangement uses TRBV5-4 and TRBJ2-2; TRBD2 aligns across 11 bases. This CDR3 region has 15 residues. Per the germline V gene, CDR1 is SGHNT and CDR2 is YYREEE (reference sequence). J was trimmed by 5 bases and V by 4 bases; bases with no gene match: 4. DNA for the CDR3: TGTGCCAGCAGCCAGACTAGCGGGGCAACCGGGGAGCTGTTTTTT. It translates to CASSQTSGATGELFF.

The chain combines TRBV6-5 with TRBJ2-7, with D maybe TRBD1 (5 bases). This CDR3 region has 14 residues. The V and J ends lost 5 bases and 9 bases respectively, with 20 bases between them. CDR1 is MNHEY and CDR2 is SVGAGI in the germline V gene. CDR3 DNA: TGTGCCAGCAGTCCGACAGTCCCTCCTACAGGGCAGTACTTC. As protein: CASSPTVPPTGQYF.

V and J are TRBV3-1 (or the pseudogene TRBV3-2) and TRBJ1-1; D remains ambiguous. Trimming cost V 5 bases and J 5 bases, with 15 bases left between them. Germline V gene sequence: CDR1 LGHDT, CDR2 YNNKEL (reference sequence). The CDR3 consists of 14 residues. As DNA, the CDR3 is TGTGCCAGCAGCGAAAGACACCGAGAGACTGAAGCTTTCTTT. This translates into CASSERHRETEAFF.